The clone carrying this T cell receptor (beta chain) was detected only once. The data are from a study of OX40 agonist ivuxolimab in advanced cancers. The data were produced by immunoSEQ multiplex PCR, yet TCRdb's version contains in-frame clones alone and is incomplete. The sample contains 62,000 or so clones, around four fifths of which appear only once. This clonotype was obtained from an adult with an advanced solid tumor such as melanoma, head and neck, liver or kidney cancer. The sequencing here drew on CD4+ or CD8+ T cells sorted from blood, taken in a trial of the OX40 agonist ivuxolimab.

The CDR3 DNA is TGTGCCAGCAGCAAAATGAGGGGTGTTGGTAATGAAAAACTGTTTTTT. This codes for CASSKMRGVGNEKLFF. The genes are TRBV21-1 and TRBJ1-4. TRBV21-1 is a known pseudogene. The CDR3 contains 16 residues.